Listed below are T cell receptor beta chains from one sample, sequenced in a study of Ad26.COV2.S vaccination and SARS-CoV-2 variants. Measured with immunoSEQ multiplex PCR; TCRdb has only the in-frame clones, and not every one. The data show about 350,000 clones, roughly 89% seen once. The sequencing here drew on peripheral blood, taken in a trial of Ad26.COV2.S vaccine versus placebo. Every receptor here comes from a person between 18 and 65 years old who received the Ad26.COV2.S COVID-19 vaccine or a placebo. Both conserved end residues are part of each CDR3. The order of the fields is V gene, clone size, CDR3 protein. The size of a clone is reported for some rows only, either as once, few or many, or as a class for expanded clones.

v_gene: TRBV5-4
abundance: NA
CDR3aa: CASSLPGPSPYEQYF

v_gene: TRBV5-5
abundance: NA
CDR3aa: CASSLDTDTQYF

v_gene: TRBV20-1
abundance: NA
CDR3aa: CSARGENEQYF

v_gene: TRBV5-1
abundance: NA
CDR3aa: CASSFAHDRVSFGYTF

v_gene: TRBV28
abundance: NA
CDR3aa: CASQRTFSGSYTQYF

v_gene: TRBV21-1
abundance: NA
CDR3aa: CASRDRGRVGNQPQHF

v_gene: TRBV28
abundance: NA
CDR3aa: CASSLFRTARTSGGFYEQYF

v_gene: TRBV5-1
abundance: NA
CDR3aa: CASSLRGRLETQYF

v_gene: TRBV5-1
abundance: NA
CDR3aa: CASSNRGPLNFENYGYTF

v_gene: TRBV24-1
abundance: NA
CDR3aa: CATSDGRRGATNEKLFF

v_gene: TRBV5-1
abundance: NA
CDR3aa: CASSKGLAENTGELFF

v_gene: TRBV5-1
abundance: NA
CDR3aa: CASSLSYSYEQYF

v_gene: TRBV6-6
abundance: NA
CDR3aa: CASSRNLENYGYTF

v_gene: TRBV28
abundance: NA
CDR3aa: CASRDRLKYEQYF

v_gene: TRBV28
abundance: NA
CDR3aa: CASRIRDTSTDTQYF

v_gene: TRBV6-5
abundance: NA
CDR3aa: CASSSGLGELGYTF

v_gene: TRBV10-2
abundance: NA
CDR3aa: CASREGRGNTEAFF

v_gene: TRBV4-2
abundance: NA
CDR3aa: CASSHLTYDNEKLFF

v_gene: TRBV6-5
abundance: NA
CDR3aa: CASSYSNRGWSPLHF

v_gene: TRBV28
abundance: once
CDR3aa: CASSSGGYGYTF

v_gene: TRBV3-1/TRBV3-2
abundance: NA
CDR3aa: CASSRGGGLYEQYF

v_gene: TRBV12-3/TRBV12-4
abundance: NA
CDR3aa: CASSSQESETQYF

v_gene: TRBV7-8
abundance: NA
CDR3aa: CASSAVQGSPLHF

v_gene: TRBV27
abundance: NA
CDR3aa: CATRRASVNYEQYF

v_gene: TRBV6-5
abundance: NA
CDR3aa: CASRRVGGAYGYTF

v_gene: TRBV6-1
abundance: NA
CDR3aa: CASSEPDWYQETQYF

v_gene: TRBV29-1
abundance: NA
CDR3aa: CSVEGRAPVVDGYTF

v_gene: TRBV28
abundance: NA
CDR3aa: CASSFLSTNEKLFF